Listed below are T cell receptor beta chains from one sample, sequenced in a study of early stage breast cancer tumors. TCRdb's table, derived via immunoSEQ multiplex PCR, lists solely in-frame clones and lacks some. Counted here are some 58,000 clones, approximately 80% occurring once; the ten biggest clones make up 3% to 3.5%. Sequencing was carried out using blood. The receptors originated from a person in their twenties or thirties with breast cancer. The CDR3 runs from the conserved cysteine through the conserved F or W. The order of the fields is V gene, J gene, clone size, D gene, CDR3 protein, CDR3 DNA. A D gene is named only where the DNA matches it firmly. The size of a clone is reported for some rows only, either as once, few or many, or as a class for expanded clones.

v_gene: TRBV29-1; j_gene: TRBJ1-1; abundance: .; d_gene: .; CDR3aa: CSPMTVNTEAFF; CDR3nt: TGCAGCCCAATGACAGTGAACACTGAAGCTTTCTTT
v_gene: TRBV9; j_gene: TRBJ2-1; abundance: .; d_gene: .; CDR3aa: CASSGYLAYNEQFF; CDR3nt: TGTGCCAGCAGCGGGTACCTGGCCTACAATGAGCAGTTCTTC
v_gene: TRBV5-5; j_gene: TRBJ1-2; abundance: once; d_gene: TRBD1; CDR3aa: CASSWDSSYGYTF; CDR3nt: TGTGCCAGCAGCTGGGACAGCAGCTATGGCTACACCTTC
v_gene: TRBV6-6; j_gene: TRBJ2-1; abundance: .; d_gene: .; CDR3aa: CASSPRGTRSYNEQFF; CDR3nt: TGTGCCAGCAGTCCACGAGGGACAAGATCCTACAATGAGCAGTTCTTC
v_gene: TRBV10-3; j_gene: TRBJ2-5; abundance: .; d_gene: TRBD2; CDR3aa: CAIRQGGETQYF; CDR3nt: TGTGCCATCAGGCAGGGAGGGGAGACCCAGTACTTC
v_gene: TRBV5-1; j_gene: TRBJ2-1; abundance: .; d_gene: TRBD2; CDR3aa: CASSEGLAGGTEQFF; CDR3nt: TGCGCCAGCAGCGAGGGACTAGCGGGAGGTACTGAGCAGTTCTTC
v_gene: TRBV7-2; j_gene: TRBJ1-3; abundance: .; d_gene: .; CDR3aa: CASSLGFGARGNTIYF; CDR3nt: TGTGCCAGCAGCTTAGGTTTTGGAGCCAGGGGAAACACCATATATTTT
v_gene: TRBV7-8; j_gene: TRBJ2-5; abundance: .; d_gene: .; CDR3aa: CASSPTTGYLVETQYF; CDR3nt: TGTGCCAGCAGCCCCACTACAGGGTATTTAGTAGAGACCCAGTACTTC
v_gene: TRBV19; j_gene: TRBJ2-2; abundance: few; d_gene: .; CDR3aa: CASSPGSPPPNTGELFF; CDR3nt: TGTGCCAGTAGTCCAGGGAGTCCTCCGCCGAACACCGGGGAGCTGTTTTTT
v_gene: TRBV27; j_gene: TRBJ2-2; abundance: .; d_gene: .; CDR3aa: CASSPDQGTGELFF; CDR3nt: TGTGCCAGCAGTCCCGACCAAGGGACCGGGGAGCTGTTTTTT
v_gene: TRBV23-1; j_gene: TRBJ1-2; abundance: .; d_gene: TRBD1; CDR3aa: CASSLPRGQGAGGYTF; CDR3nt: TGCGCCAGCAGCCTCCCAAGAGGACAGGGGGCTGGAGGCTACACCTTC
v_gene: TRBV27; j_gene: TRBJ1-2; abundance: .; d_gene: .; CDR3aa: CASSPYTKANYGYTF; CDR3nt: TGTGCCAGCAGTCCATACACGAAAGCTAACTATGGCTACACCTTC
v_gene: TRBV4-2; j_gene: TRBJ2-1; abundance: .; d_gene: .; CDR3aa: CASSQEAGFREQFF; CDR3nt: TGTGCCAGCAGCCAAGAGGCGGGATTCAGGGAGCAGTTCTTC
v_gene: TRBV19; j_gene: TRBJ2-1; abundance: .; d_gene: TRBD2; CDR3aa: CASSIVKAGENEQFF; CDR3nt: TGTGCCAGTAGTATAGTAAAAGCGGGAGAGAATGAGCAGTTCTTC
v_gene: TRBV5-1; j_gene: TRBJ2-3; abundance: .; d_gene: TRBD2; CDR3aa: CASSQGLTSGRSADTQYF; CDR3nt: TGCGCCAGCAGCCAAGGCCTTACTAGCGGGAGGTCAGCAGATACGCAGTATTTT
v_gene: TRBV18; j_gene: TRBJ2-5; abundance: .; d_gene: .; CDR3aa: CASSPPKETQYF; CDR3nt: TGTGCCAGCTCACCACCGAAGGAGACCCAGTACTTC
v_gene: TRBV30; j_gene: TRBJ1-3; abundance: .; d_gene: .; CDR3aa: CAWSARRGSGNTIYF; CDR3nt: TGTGCCTGGAGTGCGAGGAGAGGCTCTGGAAACACCATATATTTT
v_gene: TRBV10-2; j_gene: TRBJ1-1; abundance: .; d_gene: .; CDR3aa: CASSVNLDSLSGNTEAFF; CDR3nt: TGCGCCAGCAGCGTAAACTTGGACAGTCTGTCGGGGAACACTGAAGCTTTCTTT
v_gene: TRBV18; j_gene: TRBJ2-2; abundance: .; d_gene: .; CDR3aa: CASSRRGNTGELFF; CDR3nt: TGTGCCAGCTCACGGCGGGGAAACACCGGGGAGCTGTTTTTT
v_gene: TRBV7-2; j_gene: TRBJ2-7; abundance: .; d_gene: .; CDR3aa: CASSLEGGYEQYF; CDR3nt: TGTGCCAGCAGCTTAGAAGGGGGATACGAGCAGTACTTC
v_gene: TRBV9; j_gene: TRBJ1-2; abundance: .; d_gene: .; CDR3aa: CASSLTLANIEGGYTF; CDR3nt: TGTGCCAGCAGCTTAACATTGGCAAATATCGAGGGTGGCTACACCTTC